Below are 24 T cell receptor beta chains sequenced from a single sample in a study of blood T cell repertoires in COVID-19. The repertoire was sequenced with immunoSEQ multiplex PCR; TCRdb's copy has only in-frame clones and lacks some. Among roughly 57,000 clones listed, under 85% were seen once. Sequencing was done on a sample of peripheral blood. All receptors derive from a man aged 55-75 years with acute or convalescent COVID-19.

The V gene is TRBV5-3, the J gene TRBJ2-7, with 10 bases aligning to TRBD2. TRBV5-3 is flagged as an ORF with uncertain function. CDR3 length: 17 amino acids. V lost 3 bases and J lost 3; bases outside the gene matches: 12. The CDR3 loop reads CARSYRSQAGGHYEQYF. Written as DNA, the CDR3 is TGTGCCAGAAGCTACCGTAGTCAAGCGGGGGGGCACTACGAGCAGTACTTC.

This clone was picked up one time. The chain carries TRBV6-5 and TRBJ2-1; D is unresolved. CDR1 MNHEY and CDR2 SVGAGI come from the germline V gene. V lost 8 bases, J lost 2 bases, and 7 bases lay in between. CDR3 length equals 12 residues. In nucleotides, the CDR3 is TGTGCCAGCCGAGCCCCCTACAATGAGCAGTTCTTC. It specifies CASRAPYNEQFF.

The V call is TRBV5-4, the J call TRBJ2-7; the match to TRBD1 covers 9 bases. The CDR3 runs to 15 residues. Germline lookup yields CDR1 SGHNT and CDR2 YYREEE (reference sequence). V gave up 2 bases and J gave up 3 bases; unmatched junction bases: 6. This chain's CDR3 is CASSFSKGQGYEQYF. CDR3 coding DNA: TGTGCCAGCAGCTTTAGTAAGGGACAGGGCTACGAGCAGTACTTC.

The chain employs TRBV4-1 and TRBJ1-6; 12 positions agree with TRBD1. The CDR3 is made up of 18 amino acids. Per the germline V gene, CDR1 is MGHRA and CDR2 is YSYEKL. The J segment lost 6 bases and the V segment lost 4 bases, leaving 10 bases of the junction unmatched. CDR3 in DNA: TGCGCCAGCAGCCGACTCGGGGGACAGGGGGCCGTTAATTCACCCCTCCACTTT. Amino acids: CASSRLGGQGAVNSPLHF.

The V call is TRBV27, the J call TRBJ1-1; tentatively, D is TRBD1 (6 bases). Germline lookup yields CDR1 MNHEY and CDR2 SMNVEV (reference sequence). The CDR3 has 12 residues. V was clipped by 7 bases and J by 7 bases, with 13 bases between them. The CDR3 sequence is CASKGGANEAFF. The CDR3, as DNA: TGTGCCAGCAAGGGGGGGGCGAATGAAGCTTTCTTT.

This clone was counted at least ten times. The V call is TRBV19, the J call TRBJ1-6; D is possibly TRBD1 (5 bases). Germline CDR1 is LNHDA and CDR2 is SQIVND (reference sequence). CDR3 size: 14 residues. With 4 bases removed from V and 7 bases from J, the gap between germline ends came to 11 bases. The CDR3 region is CASSNFAGNSPLHF. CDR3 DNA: TGTGCCAGTAGTAACTTTGCAGGGAATTCACCCCTCCACTTT.

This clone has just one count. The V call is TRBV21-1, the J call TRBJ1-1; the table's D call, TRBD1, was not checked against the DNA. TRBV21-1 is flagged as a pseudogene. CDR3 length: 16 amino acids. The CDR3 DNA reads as TGTGCCAGCAGCAAAGTAAGCACAGCCATGAACACTGAAGCTTTCTTT. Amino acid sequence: CASSKVSTAMNTEAFF.

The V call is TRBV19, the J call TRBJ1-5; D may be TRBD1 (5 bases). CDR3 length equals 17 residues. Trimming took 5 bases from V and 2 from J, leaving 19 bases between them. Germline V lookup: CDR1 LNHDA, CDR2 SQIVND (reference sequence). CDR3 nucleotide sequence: TGTGCCAGTAGTTCTGCTGGGGTCAGGGTTGGCAATCAGCCCCAGCATTTT. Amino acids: CASSSAGVRVGNQPQHF.

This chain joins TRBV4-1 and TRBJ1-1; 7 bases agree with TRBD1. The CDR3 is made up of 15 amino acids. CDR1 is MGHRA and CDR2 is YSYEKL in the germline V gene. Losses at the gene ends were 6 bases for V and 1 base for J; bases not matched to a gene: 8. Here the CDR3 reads CASRYPGGANTEAFF. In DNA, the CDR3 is TGCGCCAGCAGGTATCCAGGGGGAGCGAACACTGAAGCTTTCTTT.

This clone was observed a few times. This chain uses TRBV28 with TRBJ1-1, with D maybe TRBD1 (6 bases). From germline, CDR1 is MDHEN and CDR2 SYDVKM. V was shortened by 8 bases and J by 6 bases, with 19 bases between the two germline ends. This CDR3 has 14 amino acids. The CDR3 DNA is TGTGCCAGCGGGGGGGCAGGGGATCGGGCTGAAGCTTTCTTT. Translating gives CASGGAGDRAEAFF.

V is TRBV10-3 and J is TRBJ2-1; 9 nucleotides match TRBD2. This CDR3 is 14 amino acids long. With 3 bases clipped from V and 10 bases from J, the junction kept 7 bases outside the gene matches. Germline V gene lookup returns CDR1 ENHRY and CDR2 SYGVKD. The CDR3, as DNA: TGTGCCATCAGTGAAGAGCGGGGGGCCGGGGAGCAGTTCTTC. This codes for CAISEERGAGEQFF.

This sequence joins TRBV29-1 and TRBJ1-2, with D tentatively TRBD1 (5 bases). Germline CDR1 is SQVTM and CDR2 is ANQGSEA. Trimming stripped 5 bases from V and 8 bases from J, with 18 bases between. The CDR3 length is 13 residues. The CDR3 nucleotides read TGCAGCGTTACGACTAGCGGGGGGGACGGCTACACCTTC. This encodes CSVTTSGGDGYTF.

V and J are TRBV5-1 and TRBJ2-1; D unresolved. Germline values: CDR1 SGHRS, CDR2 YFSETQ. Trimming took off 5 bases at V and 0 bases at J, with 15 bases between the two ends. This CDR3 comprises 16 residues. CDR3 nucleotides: TGCGCCAGCAGAGCGTTAGGCATGGGCTCCTACAATGAGCAGTTCTTC. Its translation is CASRALGMGSYNEQFF. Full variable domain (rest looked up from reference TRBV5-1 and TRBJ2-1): KAGVTQTPRYLIKTRGQQVTLSCSPISGHRSVSWYQQTPGQGLQFLFEYFSETQRNKGNFPGRFSGRQFSNSRSEMNVSTLELGDSALYLCASRALGMGSYNEQFFGPGTRLTVL.

The CDR3 loop reads CASISRAEGPYEQYF. The CDR3 DNA sequence: TGTGCCAGCATTTCTCGAGCGGAAGGCCCCTACGAGCAGTACTTC. The gene calls are TRBV28 and TRBJ2-7; D might be TRBD2 (5 bases). Germline V gene lookup returns CDR1 MDHEN and CDR2 SYDVKM. V gave up 7 bases and J gave up 2 bases, with 18 bases separating them. This CDR3 is 15 amino acids long.

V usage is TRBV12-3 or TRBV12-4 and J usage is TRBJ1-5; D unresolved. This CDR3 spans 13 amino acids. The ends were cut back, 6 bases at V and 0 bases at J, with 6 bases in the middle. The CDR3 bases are TGTGCCAGCAGCCCGTATAGCAATCAGCCCCAGCATTTT. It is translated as CASSPYSNQPQHF.

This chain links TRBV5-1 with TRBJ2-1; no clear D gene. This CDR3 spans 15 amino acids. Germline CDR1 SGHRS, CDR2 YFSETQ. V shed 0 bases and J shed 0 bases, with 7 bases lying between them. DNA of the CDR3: TGCGCCAGCAGCTTGGTCTCCAGCTCCTACAATGAGCAGTTCTTC. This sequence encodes CASSLVSSSYNEQFF.

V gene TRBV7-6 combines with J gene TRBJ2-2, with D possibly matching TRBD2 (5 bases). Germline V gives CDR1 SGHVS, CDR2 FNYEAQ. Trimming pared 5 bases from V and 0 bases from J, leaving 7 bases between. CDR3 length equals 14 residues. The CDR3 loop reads CASSRGPNTGELFF. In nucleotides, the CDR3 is TGTGCCAGCAGCCGAGGGCCGAACACCGGGGAGCTGTTTTTT.

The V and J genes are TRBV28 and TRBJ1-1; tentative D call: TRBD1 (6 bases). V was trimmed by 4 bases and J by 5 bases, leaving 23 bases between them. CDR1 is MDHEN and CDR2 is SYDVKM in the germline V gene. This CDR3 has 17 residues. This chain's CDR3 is CASSSFGQWGMETEAFF. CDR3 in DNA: TGTGCCAGCAGTTCCTTCGGACAGTGGGGGATGGAGACTGAAGCTTTCTTT.

CDR3 sequence: CASSLRGGEEDTQYF. CDR3 nucleotide sequence: TGTGCCAGCAGCTTAAGAGGGGGGGAAGAGGATACGCAGTATTTT. The rearrangement uses TRBV7-3 and TRBJ2-3; D perhaps matches TRBD2 (7 bases). The CDR3 length is 15 residues. Germline CDR1 and CDR2: SGHTA and FQGTGA. The V gene lost 1 base and the J gene lost 6 bases, with 14 bases spanning the gap.

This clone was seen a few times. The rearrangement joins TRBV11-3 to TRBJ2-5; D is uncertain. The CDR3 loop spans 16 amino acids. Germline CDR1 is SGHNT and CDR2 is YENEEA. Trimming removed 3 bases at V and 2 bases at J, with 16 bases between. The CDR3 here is CASSFPPQCSQETQYF. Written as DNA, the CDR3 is TGTGCCAGCAGCTTCCCACCACAGTGTTCACAAGAGACCCAGTACTTC. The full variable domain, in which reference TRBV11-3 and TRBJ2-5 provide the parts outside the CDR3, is EAGVVQSPRYKIIEKKQPVAFWCNPISGHNTLYWYLQNLGQGPELLIRYENEEAVDDSQLPKDRFSAERLKGVDSTLKIQPAELGDSAVYLCASSFPPQCSQETQYFGPGTRLLVL.

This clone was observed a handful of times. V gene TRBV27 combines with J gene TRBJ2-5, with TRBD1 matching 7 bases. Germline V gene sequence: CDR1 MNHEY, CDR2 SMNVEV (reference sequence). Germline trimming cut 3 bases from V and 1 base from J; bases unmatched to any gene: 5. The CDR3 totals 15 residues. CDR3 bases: TGTGCCAGCAGTTTGGGTGGACAGGCCCAAGAGACCCAGTACTTC. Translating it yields CASSLGGQAQETQYF.

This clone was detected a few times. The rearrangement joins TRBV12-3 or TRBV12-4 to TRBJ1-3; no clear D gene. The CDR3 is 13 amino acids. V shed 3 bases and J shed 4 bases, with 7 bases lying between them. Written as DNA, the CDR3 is TGTGCCAGCAGTTTCGAACAGGGAAACACCATATATTTT. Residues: CASSFEQGNTIYF.

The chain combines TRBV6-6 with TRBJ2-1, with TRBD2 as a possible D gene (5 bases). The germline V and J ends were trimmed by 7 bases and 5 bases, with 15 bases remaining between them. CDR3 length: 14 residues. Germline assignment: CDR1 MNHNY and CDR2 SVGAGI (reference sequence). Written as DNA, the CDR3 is TGTGCCAGCACCGACCCCCCCGGGGACAATGAGCAGTTCTTC. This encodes CASTDPPGDNEQFF.

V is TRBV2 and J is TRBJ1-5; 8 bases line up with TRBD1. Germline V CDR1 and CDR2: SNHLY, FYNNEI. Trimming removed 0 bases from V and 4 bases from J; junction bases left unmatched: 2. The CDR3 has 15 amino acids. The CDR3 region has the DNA TGTGCCAGCAGTGAAGCGGGACAGGTAAATCAGCCCCAGCATTTT. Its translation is CASSEAGQVNQPQHF. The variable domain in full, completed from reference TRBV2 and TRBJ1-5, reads EPEVTQTPSHQVTQMGQEVILRCVPISNHLYFYWYRQILGQKVEFLVSFYNNEISEKSEIFDDQFSVERPDGSNFTLKIRSTKLEDSAMYFCASSEAGQVNQPQHFGDGTRLSIL.